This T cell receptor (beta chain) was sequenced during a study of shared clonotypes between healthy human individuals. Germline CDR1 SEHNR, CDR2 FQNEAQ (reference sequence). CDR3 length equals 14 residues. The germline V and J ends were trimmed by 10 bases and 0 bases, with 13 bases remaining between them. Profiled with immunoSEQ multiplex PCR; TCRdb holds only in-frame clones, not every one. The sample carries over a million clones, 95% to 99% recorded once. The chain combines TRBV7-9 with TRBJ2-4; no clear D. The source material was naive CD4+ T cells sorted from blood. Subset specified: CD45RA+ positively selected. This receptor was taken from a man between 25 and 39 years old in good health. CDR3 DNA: TGTGCCATCCAGGTCCTTCTAGCCAAAAACATTCAGTACTTC. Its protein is CAIQVLLAKNIQYF.